This T cell receptor beta chain was captured in a study of T cells in Graves' hyperthyroidism and ophthalmopathy. Graves' hyperthyroidism without ophthalmopathy progression within 18 months was termed stable. Clinicians diagnosed patients from clinical symptoms, serum thyroxine and TRAb, thyroid ultrasound and orbital computed tomography. Extraction of PBMCs used 10 ml of fresh peripheral blood. Researchers took RNA transcripts and amplified the TCR beta CDR3 regions from them. TCR CDR3 underwent first-round RT-PCR with the HTBI primer set. TCRdb fed the multiplex PCR reads into MiXCR, producing one record per CDR3 protein. The sample has about 210,000 distinct CDR3 sequences, roughly a sixth seen once; the top ten hold 50%. This clonotype showed up many times. The sequenced sample consisted of blood. This TCR derives from a man aged 50-59 years with Graves' hyperthyroidism.

The CDR3, as DNA: TGTGCCAGCAGCCCAGAGTCAGATACGCAGTATTTT. Translating it yields CASSPESDTQYF. V and J are TRBV3-1 and TRBJ2-3; no clear D gene. Trimming removed 4 bases at V and 4 bases at J, with 6 bases between. Germline V gene data show CDR1 as LGHDT and CDR2 as YNNKEL (reference sequence). The CDR3 contains 12 residues.